This passage covers 18 T cell receptor beta chains from one sample sequenced in a study of graft-versus-host responses after intestinal transplantation. Their target antigens are unknown. Sequencing used immunoSEQ multiplex PCR; TCRdb keeps in-frame clones, though not all of them. The data hold around 100,000 clones, with around nine tenths observed a single time. The sequencing used unstimulated CD4+ T cells sorted from spleen or lymph node cells, collected before transplant. These receptors were taken from a human donor who was the organ donor for an intestinal transplant.

This sequence joins TRBV6-1 and TRBJ1-5, with D unresolved. This CDR3 is built from 14 residues. Germline CDR1 and CDR2: MNHNS and SASEGT. V lost 2 bases and J lost 4, with 9 bases in between. CDR3 sequence: CASSEMTVNQPQHF. DNA for the CDR3: TGTGCCAGCAGTGAAATGACGGTGAATCAGCCCCAGCATTTT.

V usage is TRBV18 and J usage is TRBJ2-5, with D perhaps matching TRBD2 (6 bases). CDR1 KGHSH and CDR2 LQKENI come from the germline V gene. Trimming shortened V by 3 bases and J by 4 bases, and 15 bases separated the two germline ends. CDR3 size: 15 residues. CDR3 amino acids: CASSPPGGAGETQYF. Written as DNA, the CDR3 is TGTGCCAGCTCACCCCCGGGCGGGGCGGGAGAGACCCAGTACTTC. The full variable domain, its missing parts supplied by reference TRBV18 and TRBJ2-5, is NAGVMQNPRHLVRRRGQEARLRCSPMKGHSHVYWYRQLPEEGLKFMVYLQKENIIDESGMPKERFSAEFPKEGPSILRIQQVVRGDSAAYFCASSPPGGAGETQYFGPGTRLLVL.

The chain employs TRBV6-1 and TRBJ1-2, with D possibly being TRBD1 (5 bases). Per the germline V gene, CDR1 is MNHNS and CDR2 is SASEGT. This CDR3 has 14 residues. Trimming left V 6 bases short and J 4 bases short, with 15 bases between. The CDR3 loop is CASRSGGGAYGYTF. CDR3 in DNA: TGTGCCAGCAGGTCCGGGGGGGGTGCCTATGGCTACACCTTC.

The V gene is TRBV18, the J gene TRBJ2-7; possible D gene TRBD2, 5 bases. Trimming pared 3 bases from V and 0 bases from J, leaving 12 bases between. CDR3 length: 15 residues. From germline, CDR1 is KGHSH and CDR2 LQKENI. CDR3 protein: CASSPSAGLSYEQYF. The CDR3, as DNA: TGTGCCAGCTCACCCTCGGCGGGCCTCTCCTACGAGCAGTACTTC.

The chain uses TRBV6-1 and TRBJ2-1, with 11 bases aligning to TRBD2. The germline V gene has CDR1 MNHNS and CDR2 SASEGT. V lost 3 bases to trimming and J lost 10 bases; unmatched junction nucleotides: 11. The CDR3 sequence is 16 residues long. CDR3 nucleotide sequence: TGTGCCAGCAGTGACAATATAGCGGGAGGGGTGTGGGAGCAGTTCTTC. It specifies CASSDNIAGGVWEQFF.

The V gene is TRBV6-5, the J gene TRBJ2-7, with D possibly matching TRBD1 (6 bases). The CDR3 is 12 residues long. With 6 bases removed from V and 3 bases from J, the gap between germline ends came to 9 bases. The germline V gene has CDR1 MNHEY and CDR2 SVGAGI. The CDR3 nucleotides read TGTGCCAGCAGCCGGACAGACTACGAGCAGTACTTC. Amino acid sequence: CASSRTDYEQYF.

The chain employs TRBV4-1 and TRBJ2-1; TRBD2 aligns across 7 bases. Germline assignment: CDR1 MGHRA and CDR2 YSYEKL. The CDR3 is 16 residues long. With V trimmed by 4 bases and J by 1 base, 7 bases remained unmatched. CDR3 DNA: TGCGCCAGCAGCCGAAATAGCGGGTCTTCCTACAATGAGCAGTTCTTC. Translating it yields CASSRNSGSSYNEQFF.

This CDR3 reads CASSPLWQGRNQPQHF. The CDR3 coding sequence is TGTGCCAGCAGTCCCTTATGGCAGGGGAGGAATCAGCCCCAGCATTTT. The rearrangement links TRBV27 to TRBJ1-5, with a tentative D call TRBD1 (6 bases). V lost 5 bases and J lost 4, with 18 bases in between. Germline assignment: CDR1 MNHEY and CDR2 SMNVEV (reference sequence). The CDR3 sequence is 16 residues long.

The gene calls are TRBV30 and TRBJ2-7, with no clear D. Germline V gene data show CDR1 as GTSNPN and CDR2 as SVGIG (reference sequence). CDR3 length equals 15 residues. V shed 1 base and J shed 0 bases, with 13 bases lying between them. The CDR3 here is CAWSAQRRDSYEQYF. CDR3 DNA sequence: TGTGCCTGGAGTGCACAAAGAAGGGACTCCTACGAGCAGTACTTC.

This chain joins TRBV15 and TRBJ2-1, with D hard to call. Trimming removed 3 bases from V and 9 bases from J, with 12 bases in between. The CDR3 is 13 amino acids. Germline V gives CDR1 LNHNV, CDR2 YYDKDF (reference sequence). CDR3: CATSSRGSVEQFF. For the CDR3, the DNA is TGTGCCACCAGCAGTCGAGGAAGCGTTGAGCAGTTCTTC. Full variable domain (outside the CDR3, taken from reference TRBV15 and TRBJ2-1): DAMVIQNPRYQVTQFGKPVTLSCSQTLNHNVMYWYQQKSSQAPKLLFHYYDKDFNNEADTPDNFQSRRPNTSFCFLDIRSPGLGDTAMYLCATSSRGSVEQFFGPGTRLTVL.

The genes are TRBV9 and TRBJ2-1; TRBD1 agrees at 7 bases. This CDR3 has 17 amino acids. V dropped 0 bases and J dropped 0; count of bases not matched to a gene: 6. Germline V gene lookup returns CDR1 SGDLS and CDR2 YYNGEE. CDR3 sequence: CASSVERTGRSYNEQFF. For the CDR3, the DNA is TGTGCCAGCAGCGTAGAGAGGACAGGCCGCTCCTACAATGAGCAGTTCTTC.

The chain has TRBV6-1 and TRBJ1-5; D uncertain. Germline V gene sequence: CDR1 MNHNS, CDR2 SASEGT. The length of the CDR3 is 13 residues. Trimming stripped 3 bases from V and 5 bases from J, with 8 bases between. CDR3 protein: CASSDSPYQPQHF. In nucleotides, the CDR3 is TGTGCCAGCAGTGACAGCCCCTATCAGCCCCAGCATTTT.

This chain uses TRBV10-3 with TRBJ2-3; 11 bases fit TRBD2. The germline CDR1 and CDR2 sequences are ENHRY and SYGVKD. J gave up 2 bases and V 2 bases, and 3 bases lay outside the gene matches. CDR3 length equals 16 residues. The CDR3 region has the DNA TGTGCCATCAGTGAGGCACTAGCGGGGGACACAGATACGCAGTATTTT. It yields the protein CAISEALAGDTDTQYF.

This chain connects TRBV4-3 to TRBJ1-1; D call uncertain. The germline gives CDR1 LGHNA, CDR2 YSLEER. This CDR3 contains 16 residues. The ends were cut back, 0 bases at V and 0 bases at J, with 11 bases in the middle. DNA for the CDR3: TGCGCCAGCAGCCAAGATGTGAGGACGGTGAACACTGAAGCTTTCTTT. This codes for CASSQDVRTVNTEAFF.

This clone was observed a few times. The same CDR3 arises from other DNA sequences in this sample as well. This chain links TRBV2 with TRBJ2-7, with no clear D. Germline V lookup: CDR1 SNHLY, CDR2 FYNNEI. Trimming left V 5 bases short and J 1 base short, with 3 bases between. The CDR3 is made up of 11 amino acids. The CDR3 sequence is CASSPSYEQYF. The CDR3 bases are TGTGCCAGCAGTCCTTCCTACGAGCAGTACTTC.

This clone came up a few times. The rearrangement links TRBV10-3 to TRBJ2-3; D gene unclear. V was pared by 2 bases and J by 0 bases, with 9 bases between. The CDR3 has 15 amino acids. Per the germline V gene, CDR1 is ENHRY and CDR2 is SYGVKD. CDR3 in DNA: TGTGCCATCAGTGAGAACGTTCTTAGCACAGATACGCAGTATTTT. It specifies CAISENVLSTDTQYF.

A single count supports this clone. The CDR3: CAWSLDLSSGNTIYF. The DNA for the CDR3 is TGTGCCTGGAGTCTTGACTTGAGCTCTGGAAACACCATATATTTT. This chain links TRBV30 with TRBJ1-3, with unresolved D. Trimming cost V 2 bases and J 0 bases, with 11 bases left between them. The CDR3 extends over 15 amino acids. Per the germline V gene, CDR1 is GTSNPN and CDR2 is SVGIG (reference sequence).

The chain carries TRBV7-3 and TRBJ2-3; TRBD2 matches at 8 bases. This CDR3 spans 17 amino acids. J lost 5 bases, V lost 0 bases, and 10 bases had no gene match. Germline V gene data show CDR1 as SGHTA and CDR2 as FQGTGA. Here the CDR3 DNA reads TGTGCCAGCAGCTTAACGGGCGGCGGGACTAGTGGAGATACGCAGTATTTT. This encodes CASSLTGGGTSGDTQYF.